This record covers a single TCR beta chain. What it binds is unknown. This record belongs to a study of OX40 agonist ivuxolimab in advanced cancers. On the study more broadly: Prior anti-PD-1, anti-PD-L1 or anti-CTLA-4 therapy did not bar entry, and roughly 40% had some.

Whole-study results and caveats: In a subset of nonresponders, normalized T-cell clonal expansion was also low. Averaged across samples, CD8+ T cells carried more expanded clones than CD4+ did.

CDR3 length equals 17 residues. Trimming took 4 bases from V and 2 from J, leaving 16 bases between them. Germline CDR1 SGHRS, CDR2 YFSETQ. The repertoire was sequenced with immunoSEQ multiplex PCR; TCRdb's copy has only in-frame clones and lacks some. The table lists around 71,000 clones, roughly 80% of them singletons, with about 5% in the top ten. The sequenced sample was CD4+ or CD8+ T cells sorted from blood, obtained in a trial of the OX40 agonist ivuxolimab. The rearrangement joins TRBV5-1 to TRBJ2-6; D might be TRBD2 (5 bases). The TCR originated in an adult with an advanced solid tumor such as melanoma, head and neck, liver or kidney cancer. The CDR3 DNA is TGCGCCAGCAGCCCCGCCGCCTTGGGAGCTGGGGCCAACGTCCTGACTTTC. This translates into CASSPAALGAGANVLTF.